Listed below are T cell receptor beta chains from one sample, sequenced in a study of T cells of healthy individuals. TCRdb re-called the 5' RACE reads through MiXCR, storing one row per CDR3 protein. The data hold around 98,000 distinct CDR3 sequences, with around 17% observed a single time. The receptors derive from a human donor in good health. CDR3s include the opening cysteine and the closing phenylalanine or tryptophan. The order of the fields is clone size, CDR3 length, D gene, V gene, J gene, CDR3 DNA, CDR3 protein. D genes are given only for firm matches. Expanded clones get a size class; other rows say once, few or many, or leave the size out.

NA	13	NA	TRBV5-1	TRBJ1-1	TGCGCCAGCAGCGACGGACCGAGCACTGAAGCTTTCTTT	CASSDGPSTEAFF
few	14	TRBD1	TRBV6-2/TRBV6-3	TRBJ1-1	TGTGCCAGCAGTTCCGGGACAGGGGGCACTGAAGCTTTCTTT	CASSSGTGGTEAFF
NA	13	NA	TRBV6-6	TRBJ2-7	TGTGCCAGCAGTTTAAGACAGCTCTACGAGCAGTACTTC	CASSLRQLYEQYF
NA	14	NA	TRBV11-3	TRBJ2-1	TGTGCCAACAGCTTAGTTCAGGGATCGGATGAGCAGTTCTTC	CANSLVQGSDEQFF
few	15	TRBD2	TRBV5-4	TRBJ2-1	TGTGCCAGCAGCGGGGGACTAGCGAATAGGGATGAGCAGTTCTTC	CASSGGLANRDEQFF
many	13	NA	TRBV29-1	TRBJ2-3	TGCAGCGCCGGAGGGGGAAGCACAGATACGCAGTATTTT	CSAGGGSTDTQYF
few	15	TRBD2	TRBV5-6	TRBJ2-1	TGTGCCAGCAGCTTGGGACTAGCGGGAATGAATGAGCAGTTCTTC	CASSLGLAGMNEQFF
many	13	NA	TRBV29-1	TRBJ2-3	TGCAGCGTTGAAGAACGGACCCTTTGGACGCAGTATTTT	CSVEERTLWTQYF
NA	15	TRBD2	TRBV4-3	TRBJ2-1	TGCGCCAGCAGCCTTAGCGGGAGCTCCTACAATGAGCAGTTCTTC	CASSLSGSSYNEQFF
NA	16	NA	TRBV27	TRBJ2-7	TGTGCCAGCACAGCCGGGCGGTGGTCTATCCTCGGCGAGCAGTACTTC	CASTAGRWSILGEQYF
NA	11	NA	TRBV5-1	TRBJ1-1	TGCGCCAGCAGCGGGCGGGGAGGAGCTTTCTTT	CASSGRGGAFF
NA	13	NA	TRBV20-1	TRBJ2-2	TGCAGTGGGTGGCGTTCGAACACCGGGGAGCTGTTTTTT	CSGWRSNTGELFF
many	11	NA	TRBV27	TRBJ2-2	TGTGCCAGCAGTCGAACAGGGGAGCTGTTTTTT	CASSRTGELFF
medium-sized	16	TRBD1	TRBV4-3	TRBJ1-4	TGCGCCAGCAGCCATCAACCGGGACAGGGTGGTGAAAAACTGTTTTTT	CASSHQPGQGGEKLFF
few	16	TRBD2	TRBV7-9	TRBJ2-1	TGTGCCAGCAGCCTGACTCTAGCGGGGTCCGGCGATGAGCAGTTCTTC	CASSLTLAGSGDEQFF
few	13	NA	TRBV5-1	TRBJ2-7	TGCGCCAGCAGCTTAGGGGCATTGGACGAGCAGTACTTC	CASSLGALDEQYF
NA	14	TRBD2	TRBV29-1	TRBJ2-1	TGCAGCGTGAGGGGTAGCGGGTTCCACAATGAGCAGTTCTTC	CSVRGSGFHNEQFF
NA	14	NA	TRBV7-3	TRBJ2-5	TGTGCCAGCAGCTTAATGGGGCGGCAAGAGACCCAGTACTTC	CASSLMGRQETQYF
few	16	NA	TRBV27	TRBJ2-1	TGTGCCAGCAGTTTATCCTGGCCGAGGGCCTACAATGAGCAGTTCTTC	CASSLSWPRAYNEQFF
once	15	NA	TRBV10-3	TRBJ2-2	TGTGCCATCAGTGAGTTGACCCAGAACACCGGGGAGCTGTTTTTT	CAISELTQNTGELFF
NA	16	TRBD1	TRBV20-1	TRBJ2-3	TGCAGTGCTGGAGTCCCCGTGACAGGGGGCATGGATACGCAGTATTTT	CSAGVPVTGGMDTQYF
NA	15	TRBD1	TRBV6-2/TRBV6-3	TRBJ2-1	TGTGCCAGCAGTATCGACAGGGCTCGCTACAATGAGCAGTTCTTC	CASSIDRARYNEQFF
NA	15	TRBD2	TRBV5-1	TRBJ2-1	TGCGCCAGCAGCTTGTTAGGACTAGGGGCCAATGAGCAGTTCTTC	CASSLLGLGANEQFF
NA	15	TRBD2	TRBV6-6	TRBJ2-5	TGTGCCAGCAGCCCCGCGGGGGGGGGGCAAGAGACCCAGTACTTC	CASSPAGGGQETQYF
many	14	NA	TRBV27	TRBJ1-1	TGTGCCAGCAGTTTGGGACCGGCTTATAATGTAGCTTTCTTT	CASSLGPAYNVAFF
NA	15	NA	TRBV19	TRBJ2-7	TGTGCCAGTAGCATGGGGCAGGGTAATGAGTACGAGCAGTACTTC	CASSMGQGNEYEQYF
NA	16	TRBD2	TRBV11-2	TRBJ2-1	TGTGCCAGCAGCTTAGTAGCAGCGGGGGGCTACAATGAGCAGTTCTTC	CASSLVAAGGYNEQFF
NA	22	TRBD2	TRBV28	TRBJ2-1	TGTGCCAGCAGTTTACCTACTAGCGGGGTAGGGAACTCGAGGGGATCCTACAATGAGCAGTTCTTC	CASSLPTSGVGNSRGSYNEQFF
NA	14	NA	TRBV20-1	TRBJ1-6	TGCAGTGCTCCTAGACAGTTTGAGAATTCACCCCTCCACTTT	CSAPRQFENSPLHF
many	16	TRBD1	TRBV5-1	TRBJ1-2	TGCGCCAGCAGCCCCGCGCCGGGACAGGGAAACTATGGCTACACCTTC	CASSPAPGQGNYGYTF
many	14	NA	TRBV5-1	TRBJ2-4	TGCGCCAGCAGCTTTGACACTTCCAAAAACATTCAGTACTTC	CASSFDTSKNIQYF
NA	13	TRBD2	TRBV6-2/TRBV6-3	TRBJ2-3	TGTGCCAGCAGACTAGCGGGAAGAGATACGCAGTATTTT	CASRLAGRDTQYF
NA	13	NA	TRBV24-1	TRBJ1-2	TGTGCCACCAGTGATTTGAGCGGGGATGGCTACACCTTC	CATSDLSGDGYTF
NA	16	TRBD2	TRBV7-2	TRBJ2-3	TGTGCCAGCAGCTCCCCGGGACTAGCGGGGCCAGATACGCAGTATTTT	CASSSPGLAGPDTQYF
NA	16	TRBD2	TRBV7-2	TRBJ2-1	TGTGCCAGCAGCTTAGCGCTGGCGGGGGGGGTAAATGAGCAGTTCTTC	CASSLALAGGVNEQFF
few	15	NA	TRBV7-2	TRBJ1-3	TGTGCCAGCAGCTTAATACAGGGTCGGGGAAACACCATATATTTT	CASSLIQGRGNTIYF
few	14	TRBD2	TRBV6-4	TRBJ2-3	TGTGCCAGCAGTGACTTTCGGGAGGGAGATACGCAGTATTTT	CASSDFREGDTQYF
NA	14	TRBD2	TRBV2	TRBJ2-3	TGTGCCAGCAGCAGACTAGCTAGCACAGATACGCAGTATTTT	CASSRLASTDTQYF
NA	16	NA	TRBV4-3	TRBJ2-7	TGCGCCAGCAGCCAAGAGTGGGGCCCGCTTGCCTACGAGCAGTACTTC	CASSQEWGPLAYEQYF
few	14	NA	TRBV9	TRBJ1-6	TGTGCCAGCAGCGTAGACCAGGGCAATTCACCCCTCCACTTT	CASSVDQGNSPLHF
few	15	TRBD1	TRBV5-1	TRBJ2-7	TGCGCCAGCAGCAGAGCCGGGACAGGGACCTACGAGCAGTACTTC	CASSRAGTGTYEQYF
few	9	NA	TRBV20-1	TRBJ2-7	TGCAGTGCTTCCTACGAGCAGTACTTC	CSASYEQYF
many	12	NA	TRBV30	TRBJ1-3	TGTGCCTGGAGTGAACAGGGAAACACCATATATTTT	CAWSEQGNTIYF
NA	11	NA	TRBV28	TRBJ2-7	TGTGCCAGCAGTCCCAGATACGAGCAGTACTTC	CASSPRYEQYF